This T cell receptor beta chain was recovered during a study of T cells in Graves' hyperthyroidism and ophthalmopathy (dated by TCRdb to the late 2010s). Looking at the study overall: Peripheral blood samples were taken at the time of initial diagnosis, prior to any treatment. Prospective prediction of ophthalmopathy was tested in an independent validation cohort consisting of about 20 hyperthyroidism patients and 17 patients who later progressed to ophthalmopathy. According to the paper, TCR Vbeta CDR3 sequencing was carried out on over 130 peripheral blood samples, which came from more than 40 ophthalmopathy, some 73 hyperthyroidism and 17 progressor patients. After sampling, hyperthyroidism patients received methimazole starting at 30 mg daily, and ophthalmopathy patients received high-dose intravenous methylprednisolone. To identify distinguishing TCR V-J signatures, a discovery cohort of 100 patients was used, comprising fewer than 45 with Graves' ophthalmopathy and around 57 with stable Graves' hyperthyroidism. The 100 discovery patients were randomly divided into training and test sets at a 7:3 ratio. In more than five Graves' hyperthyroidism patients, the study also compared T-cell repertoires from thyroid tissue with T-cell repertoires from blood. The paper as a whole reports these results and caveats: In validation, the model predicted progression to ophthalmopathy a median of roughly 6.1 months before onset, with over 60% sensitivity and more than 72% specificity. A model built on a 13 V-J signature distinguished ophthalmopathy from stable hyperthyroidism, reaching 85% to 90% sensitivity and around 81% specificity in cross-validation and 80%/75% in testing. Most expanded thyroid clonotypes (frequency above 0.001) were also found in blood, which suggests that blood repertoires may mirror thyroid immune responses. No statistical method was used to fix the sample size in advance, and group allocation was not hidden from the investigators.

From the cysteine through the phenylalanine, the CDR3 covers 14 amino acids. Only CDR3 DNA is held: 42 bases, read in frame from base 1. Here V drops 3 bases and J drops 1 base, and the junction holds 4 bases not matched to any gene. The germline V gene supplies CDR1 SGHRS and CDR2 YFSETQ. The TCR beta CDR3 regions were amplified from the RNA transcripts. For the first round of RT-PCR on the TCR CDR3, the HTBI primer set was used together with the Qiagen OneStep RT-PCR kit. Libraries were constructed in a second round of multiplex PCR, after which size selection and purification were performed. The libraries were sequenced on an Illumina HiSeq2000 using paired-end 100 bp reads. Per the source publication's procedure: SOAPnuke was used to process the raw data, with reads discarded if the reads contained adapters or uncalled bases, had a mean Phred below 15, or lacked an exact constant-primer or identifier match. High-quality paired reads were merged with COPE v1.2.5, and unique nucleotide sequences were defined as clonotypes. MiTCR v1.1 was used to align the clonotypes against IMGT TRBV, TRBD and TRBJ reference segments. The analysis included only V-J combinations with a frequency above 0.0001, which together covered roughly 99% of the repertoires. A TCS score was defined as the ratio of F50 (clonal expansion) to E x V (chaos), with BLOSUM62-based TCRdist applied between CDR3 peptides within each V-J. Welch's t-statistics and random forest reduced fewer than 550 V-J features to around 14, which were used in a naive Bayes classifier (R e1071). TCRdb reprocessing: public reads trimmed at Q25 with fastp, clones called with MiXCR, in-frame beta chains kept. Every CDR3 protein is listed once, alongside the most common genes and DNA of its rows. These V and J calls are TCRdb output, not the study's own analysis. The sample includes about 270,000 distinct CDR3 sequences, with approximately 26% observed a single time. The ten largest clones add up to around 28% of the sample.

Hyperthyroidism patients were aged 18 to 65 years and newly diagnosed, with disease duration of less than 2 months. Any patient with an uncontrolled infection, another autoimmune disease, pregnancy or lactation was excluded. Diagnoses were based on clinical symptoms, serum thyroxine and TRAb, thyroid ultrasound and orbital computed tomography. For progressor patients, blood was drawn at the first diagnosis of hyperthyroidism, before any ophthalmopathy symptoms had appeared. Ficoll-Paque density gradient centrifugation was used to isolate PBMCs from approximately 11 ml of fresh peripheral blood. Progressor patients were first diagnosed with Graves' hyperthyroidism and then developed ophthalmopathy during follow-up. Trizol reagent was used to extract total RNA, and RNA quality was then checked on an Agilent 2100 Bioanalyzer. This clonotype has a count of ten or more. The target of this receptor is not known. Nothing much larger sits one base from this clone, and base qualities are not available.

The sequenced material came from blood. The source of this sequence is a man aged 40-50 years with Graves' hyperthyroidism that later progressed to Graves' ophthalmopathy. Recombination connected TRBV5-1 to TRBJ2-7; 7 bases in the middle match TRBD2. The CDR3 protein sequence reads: CASSWGGDSYEQYF. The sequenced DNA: TGCGCCAGCAGCTGGGGAGGGGATTCCTACGAGCAGTACTTC.